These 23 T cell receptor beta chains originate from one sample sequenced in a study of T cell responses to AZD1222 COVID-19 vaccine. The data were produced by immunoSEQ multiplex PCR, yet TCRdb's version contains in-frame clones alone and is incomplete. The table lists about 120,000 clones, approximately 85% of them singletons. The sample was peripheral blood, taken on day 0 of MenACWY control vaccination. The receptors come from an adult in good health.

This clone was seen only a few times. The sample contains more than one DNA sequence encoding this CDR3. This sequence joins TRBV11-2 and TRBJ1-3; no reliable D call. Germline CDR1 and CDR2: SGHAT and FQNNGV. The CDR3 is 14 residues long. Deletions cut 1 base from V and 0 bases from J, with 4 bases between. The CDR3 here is CASSLAVSGNTIYF. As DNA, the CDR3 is TGTGCCAGCAGCTTAGCGGTCTCTGGAAACACCATATATTTT.

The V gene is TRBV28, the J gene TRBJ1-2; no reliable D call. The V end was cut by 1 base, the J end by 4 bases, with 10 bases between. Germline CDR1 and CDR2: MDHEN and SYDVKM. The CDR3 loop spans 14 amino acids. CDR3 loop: CASSLLTLPYGYTF. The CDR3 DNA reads TGTGCCAGCAGTTTATTAACCCTCCCCTATGGCTACACCTTC.

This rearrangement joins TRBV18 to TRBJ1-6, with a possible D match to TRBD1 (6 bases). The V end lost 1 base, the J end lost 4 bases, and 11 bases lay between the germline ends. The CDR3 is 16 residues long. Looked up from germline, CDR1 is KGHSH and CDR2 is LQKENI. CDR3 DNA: TGTGCCAGCTCACCACGGGCCGGACAGTATAATTCACCCCTCCACTTT. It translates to CASSPRAGQYNSPLHF.

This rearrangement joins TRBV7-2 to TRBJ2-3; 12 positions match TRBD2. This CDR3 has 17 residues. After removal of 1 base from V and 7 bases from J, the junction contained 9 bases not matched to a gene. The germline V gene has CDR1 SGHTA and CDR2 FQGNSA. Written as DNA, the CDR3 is TGTGCCAGCAGCTTAGATTTTTCTAGCGGGGGGGCAAATACGCAGTATTTT. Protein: CASSLDFSSGGANTQYF.

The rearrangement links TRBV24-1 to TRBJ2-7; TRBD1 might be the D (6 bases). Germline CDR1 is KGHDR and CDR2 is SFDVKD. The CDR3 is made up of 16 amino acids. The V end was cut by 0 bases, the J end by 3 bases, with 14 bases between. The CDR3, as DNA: TGTGCCACCAGTGATTTGGGGGAGACAGGAAACTACGAGCAGTACTTC. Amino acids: CATSDLGETGNYEQYF.

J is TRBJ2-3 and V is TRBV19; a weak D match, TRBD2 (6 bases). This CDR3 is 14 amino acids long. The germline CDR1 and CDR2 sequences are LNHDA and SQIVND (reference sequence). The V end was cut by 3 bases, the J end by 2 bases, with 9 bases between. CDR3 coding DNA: TGTGCCAGTAGTATGGGACTTCTCACAGATACGCAGTATTTT. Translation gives CASSMGLLTDTQYF.

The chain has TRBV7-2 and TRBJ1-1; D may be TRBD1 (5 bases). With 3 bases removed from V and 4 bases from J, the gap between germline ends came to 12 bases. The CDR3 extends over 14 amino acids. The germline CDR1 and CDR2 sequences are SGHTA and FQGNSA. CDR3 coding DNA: TGTGCCAGCAGCTTTACCCAGGGCGGCACTGAAGCTTTCTTT. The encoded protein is CASSFTQGGTEAFF.

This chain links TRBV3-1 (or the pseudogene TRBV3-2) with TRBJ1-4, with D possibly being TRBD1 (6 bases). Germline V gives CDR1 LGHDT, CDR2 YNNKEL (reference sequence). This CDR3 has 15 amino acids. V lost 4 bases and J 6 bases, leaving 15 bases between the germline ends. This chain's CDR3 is CASSPNRGLHEKLFF. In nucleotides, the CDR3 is TGTGCCAGCAGCCCCAACCGGGGGCTCCATGAAAAACTGTTTTTT.

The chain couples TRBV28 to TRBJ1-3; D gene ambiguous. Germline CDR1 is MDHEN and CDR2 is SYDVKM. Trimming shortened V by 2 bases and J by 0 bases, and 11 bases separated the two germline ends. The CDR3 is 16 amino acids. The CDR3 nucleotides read TGTGCCAGCAGTTTAAGTGGCAAAAGCTCTGGAAACACCATATATTTT. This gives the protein CASSLSGKSSGNTIYF.

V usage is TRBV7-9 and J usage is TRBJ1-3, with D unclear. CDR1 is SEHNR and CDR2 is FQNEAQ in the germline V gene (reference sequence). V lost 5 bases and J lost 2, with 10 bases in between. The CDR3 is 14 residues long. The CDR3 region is CASSGNSPGNTIYF. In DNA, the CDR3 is TGTGCCAGCAGCGGAAATAGCCCTGGAAACACCATATATTTT.

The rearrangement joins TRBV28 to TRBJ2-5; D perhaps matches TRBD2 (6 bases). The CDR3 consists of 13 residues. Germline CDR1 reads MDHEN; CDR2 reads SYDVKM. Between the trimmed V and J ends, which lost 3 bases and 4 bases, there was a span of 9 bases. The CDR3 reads CASSFGAGETQYF. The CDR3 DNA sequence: TGTGCCAGCAGTTTCGGAGCGGGAGAGACCCAGTACTTC.

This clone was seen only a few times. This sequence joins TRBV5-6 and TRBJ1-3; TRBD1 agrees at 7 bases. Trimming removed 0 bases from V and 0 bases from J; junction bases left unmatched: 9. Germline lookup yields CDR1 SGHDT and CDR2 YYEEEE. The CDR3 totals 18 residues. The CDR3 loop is CASSLGGSTGTSGNTIYF. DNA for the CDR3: TGTGCCAGCAGCTTGGGGGGATCGACAGGGACCTCTGGAAACACCATATATTTT.

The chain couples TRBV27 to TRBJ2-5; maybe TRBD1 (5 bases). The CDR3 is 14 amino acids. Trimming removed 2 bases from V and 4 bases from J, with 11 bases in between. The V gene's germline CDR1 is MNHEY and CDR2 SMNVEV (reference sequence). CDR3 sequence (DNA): TGTGCCAGCAGTTTAGGCACCCAGGGAGAGACCCAGTACTTC. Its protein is CASSLGTQGETQYF.

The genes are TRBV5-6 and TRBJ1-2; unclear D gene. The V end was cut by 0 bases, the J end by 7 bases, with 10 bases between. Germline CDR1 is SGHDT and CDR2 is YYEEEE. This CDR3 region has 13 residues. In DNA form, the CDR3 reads TGTGCCAGCAGCTTGGACGGTGTCGGTGGCTACACCTTC. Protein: CASSLDGVGGYTF.

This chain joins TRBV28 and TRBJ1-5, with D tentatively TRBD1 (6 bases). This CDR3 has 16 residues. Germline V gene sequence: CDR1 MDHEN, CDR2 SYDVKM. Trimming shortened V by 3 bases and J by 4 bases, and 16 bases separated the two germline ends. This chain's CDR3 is CASSLYRVGGNQPQHF. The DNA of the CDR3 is TGTGCCAGCAGTTTGTACAGGGTCGGGGGAAATCAGCCCCAGCATTTT.

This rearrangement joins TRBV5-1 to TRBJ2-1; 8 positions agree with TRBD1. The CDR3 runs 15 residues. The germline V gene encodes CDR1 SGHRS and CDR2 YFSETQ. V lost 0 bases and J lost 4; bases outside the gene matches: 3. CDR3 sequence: CASSLGRGRYNEQFF. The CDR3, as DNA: TGCGCCAGCAGCTTGGGCAGGGGGCGGTACAATGAGCAGTTCTTC.

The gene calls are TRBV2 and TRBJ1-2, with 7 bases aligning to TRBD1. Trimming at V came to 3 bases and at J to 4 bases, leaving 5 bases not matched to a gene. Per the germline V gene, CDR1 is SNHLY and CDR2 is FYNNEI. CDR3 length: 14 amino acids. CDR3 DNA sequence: TGTGCCAGCAGTGACAGGGGGAGCGTCTATGGCTACACCTTC. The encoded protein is CASSDRGSVYGYTF.

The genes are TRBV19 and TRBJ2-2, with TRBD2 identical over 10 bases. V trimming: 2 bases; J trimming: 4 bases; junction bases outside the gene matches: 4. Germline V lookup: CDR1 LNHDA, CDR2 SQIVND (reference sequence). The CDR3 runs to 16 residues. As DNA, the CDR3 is TGTGCCAGTAGTATATCTAGCGGGGGTACCACCGGGGAGCTGTTTTTT. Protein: CASSISSGGTTGELFF.

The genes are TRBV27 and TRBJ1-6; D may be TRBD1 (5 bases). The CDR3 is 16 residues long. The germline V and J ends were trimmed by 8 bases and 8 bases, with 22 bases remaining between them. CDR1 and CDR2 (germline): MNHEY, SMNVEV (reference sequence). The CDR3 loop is CASGRRGSVRDSPLHF. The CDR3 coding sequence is TGTGCCAGCGGCCGGAGGGGCTCGGTCAGGGATTCACCCCTCCACTTT.

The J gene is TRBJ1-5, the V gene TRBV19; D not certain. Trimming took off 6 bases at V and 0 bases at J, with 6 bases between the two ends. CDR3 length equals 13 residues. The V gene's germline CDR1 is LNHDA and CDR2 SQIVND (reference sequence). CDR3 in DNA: TGTGCCAGTAGGGACCATAGCAATCAGCCCCAGCATTTT. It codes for CASRDHSNQPQHF.

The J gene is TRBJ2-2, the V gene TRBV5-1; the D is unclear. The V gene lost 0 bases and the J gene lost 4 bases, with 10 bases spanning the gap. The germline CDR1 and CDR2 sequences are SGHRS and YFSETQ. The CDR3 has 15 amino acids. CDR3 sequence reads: CASSLEGLATGELFF. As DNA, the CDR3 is TGCGCCAGCAGCTTGGAAGGTCTGGCCACCGGGGAGCTGTTTTTT.

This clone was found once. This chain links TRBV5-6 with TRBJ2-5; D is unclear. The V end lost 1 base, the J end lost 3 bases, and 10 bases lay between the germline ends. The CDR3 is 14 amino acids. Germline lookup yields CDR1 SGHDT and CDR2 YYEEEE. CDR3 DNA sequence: TGTGCCAGCAGCTTGATGGGTAGGGAAGAGACCCAGTACTTC. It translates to CASSLMGREETQYF.

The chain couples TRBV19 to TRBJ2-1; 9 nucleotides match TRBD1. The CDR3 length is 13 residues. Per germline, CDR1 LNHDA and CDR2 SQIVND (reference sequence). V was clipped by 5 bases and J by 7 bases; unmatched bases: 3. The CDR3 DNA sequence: TGTGCCAGTAGTTTCGACAGGGGGAATGAGCAGTTCTTC. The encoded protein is CASSFDRGNEQFF.